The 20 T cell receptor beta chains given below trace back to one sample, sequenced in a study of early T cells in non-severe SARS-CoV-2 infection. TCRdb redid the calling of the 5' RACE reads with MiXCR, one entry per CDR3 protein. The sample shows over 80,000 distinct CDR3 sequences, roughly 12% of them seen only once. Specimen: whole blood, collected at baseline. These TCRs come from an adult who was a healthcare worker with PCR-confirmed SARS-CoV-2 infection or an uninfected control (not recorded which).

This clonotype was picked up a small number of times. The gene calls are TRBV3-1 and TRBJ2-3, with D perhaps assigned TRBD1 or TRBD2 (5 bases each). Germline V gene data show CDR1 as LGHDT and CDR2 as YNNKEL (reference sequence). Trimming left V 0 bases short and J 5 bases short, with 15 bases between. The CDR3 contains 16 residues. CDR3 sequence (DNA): TGTGCCAGCAGCCAAGAAACAGGACTGGATCGAGATACGCAGTATTTT. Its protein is CASSQETGLDRDTQYF.

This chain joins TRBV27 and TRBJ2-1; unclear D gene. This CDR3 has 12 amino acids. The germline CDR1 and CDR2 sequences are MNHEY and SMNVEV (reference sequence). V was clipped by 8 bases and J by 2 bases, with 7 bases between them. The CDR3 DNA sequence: TGTGCCAGCTTGAATACCTACAATGAGCAGTTCTTC. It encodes CASLNTYNEQFF.

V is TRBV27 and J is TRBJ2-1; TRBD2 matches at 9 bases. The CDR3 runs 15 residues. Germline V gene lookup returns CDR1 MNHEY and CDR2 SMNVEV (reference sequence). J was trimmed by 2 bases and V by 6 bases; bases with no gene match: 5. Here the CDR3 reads CASRVLAGAYNEQFF. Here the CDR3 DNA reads TGTGCCAGCAGGGTTTTAGCGGGGGCCTACAATGAGCAGTTCTTC.

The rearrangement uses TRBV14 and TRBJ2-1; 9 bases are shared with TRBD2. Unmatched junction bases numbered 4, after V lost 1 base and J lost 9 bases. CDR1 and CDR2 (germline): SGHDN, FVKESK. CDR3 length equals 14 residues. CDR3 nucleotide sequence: TGTGCCAGCAGCCAAGTTAATAGCGGGGGTGAGCAGTTCTTC. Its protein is CASSQVNSGGEQFF.

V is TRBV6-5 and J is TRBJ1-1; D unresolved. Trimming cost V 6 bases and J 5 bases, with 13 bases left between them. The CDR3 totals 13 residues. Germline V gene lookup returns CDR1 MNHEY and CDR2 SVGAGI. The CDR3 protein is CASRLQTATEAFF. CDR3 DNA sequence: TGTGCCAGCAGGCTCCAGACGGCTACTGAAGCTTTCTTT.

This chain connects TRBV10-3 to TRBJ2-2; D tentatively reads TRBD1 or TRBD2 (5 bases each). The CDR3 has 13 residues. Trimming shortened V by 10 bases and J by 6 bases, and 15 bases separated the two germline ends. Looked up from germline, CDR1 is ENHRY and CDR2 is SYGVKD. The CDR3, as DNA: TGTGCCACCAAATCAACGGGACCCGGGGAGCTGTTTTTT. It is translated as CATKSTGPGELFF.

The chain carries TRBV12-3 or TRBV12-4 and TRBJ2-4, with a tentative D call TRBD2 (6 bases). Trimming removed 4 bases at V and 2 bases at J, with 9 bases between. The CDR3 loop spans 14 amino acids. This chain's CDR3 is CASSSGGTKNIQYF. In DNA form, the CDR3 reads TGTGCCAGCAGTTCCGGGGGAACCAAAAACATTCAGTACTTC.

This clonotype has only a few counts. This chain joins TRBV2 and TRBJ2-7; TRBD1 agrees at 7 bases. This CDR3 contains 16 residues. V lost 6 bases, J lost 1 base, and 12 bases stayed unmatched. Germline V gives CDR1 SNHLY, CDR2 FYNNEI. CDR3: CASREWTGLGSYEQYF. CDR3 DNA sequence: TGTGCCAGCAGGGAGTGGACAGGTTTGGGTTCCTACGAGCAGTACTTC.

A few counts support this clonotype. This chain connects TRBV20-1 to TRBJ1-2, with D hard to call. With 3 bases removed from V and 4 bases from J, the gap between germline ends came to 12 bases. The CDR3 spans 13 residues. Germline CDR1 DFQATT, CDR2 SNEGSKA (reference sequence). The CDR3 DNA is TGCAGTGCTAGGCAAAGCGTCCGCTATGGCTACACCTTC. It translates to CSARQSVRYGYTF.

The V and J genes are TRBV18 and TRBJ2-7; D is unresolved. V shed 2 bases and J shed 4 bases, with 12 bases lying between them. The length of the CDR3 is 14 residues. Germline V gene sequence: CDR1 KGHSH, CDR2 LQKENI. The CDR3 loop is CASSPTTRFYEQYF. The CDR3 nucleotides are TGTGCCAGCTCACCAACGACGCGATTTTACGAGCAGTACTTC. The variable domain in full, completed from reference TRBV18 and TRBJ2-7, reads NAGVMQNPRHLVRRRGQEARLRCSPMKGHSHVYWYRQLPEEGLKFMVYLQKENIIDESGMPKERFSAEFPKEGPSILRIQQVVRGDSAAYFCASSPTTRFYEQYFGPGTRLTVT.

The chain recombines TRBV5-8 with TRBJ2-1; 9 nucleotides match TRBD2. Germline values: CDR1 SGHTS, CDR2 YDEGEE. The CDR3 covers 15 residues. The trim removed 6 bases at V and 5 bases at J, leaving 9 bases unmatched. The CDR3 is CASIGVSGGHNEQFF. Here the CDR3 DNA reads TGTGCCAGCATTGGGGTTAGCGGGGGCCACAATGAGCAGTTCTTC.

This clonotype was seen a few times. As DNA, the CDR3 is TGTGCCTTCCTCGACGGAAACTATAATTCACCCCTCCACTTT. It yields the protein CAFLDGNYNSPLHF. The chain employs TRBV30 and TRBJ1-6; D gene unclear. Germline values: CDR1 GTSNPN, CDR2 SVGIG (reference sequence). With 7 bases removed from V and 3 bases from J, the gap between germline ends came to 13 bases. The CDR3 sequence is 14 residues long.

The CDR3 DNA is TGTGCCAGCAGTTTATCGGGGGATGGTCTGAACACTGAAGCTTTCTTT. Protein: CASSLSGDGLNTEAFF. This chain joins TRBV27 and TRBJ1-1; D is possibly TRBD1 (5 bases). There are 16 residues in the CDR3. Germline lookup yields CDR1 MNHEY and CDR2 SMNVEV (reference sequence). V lost 0 bases and J 0 bases, leaving 11 bases between the germline ends.

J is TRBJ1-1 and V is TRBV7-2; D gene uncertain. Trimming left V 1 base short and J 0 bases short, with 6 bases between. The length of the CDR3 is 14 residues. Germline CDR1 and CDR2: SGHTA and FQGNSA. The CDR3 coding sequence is TGTGCCAGCAGCTTAGATTTCATGAACACTGAAGCTTTCTTT. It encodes CASSLDFMNTEAFF.

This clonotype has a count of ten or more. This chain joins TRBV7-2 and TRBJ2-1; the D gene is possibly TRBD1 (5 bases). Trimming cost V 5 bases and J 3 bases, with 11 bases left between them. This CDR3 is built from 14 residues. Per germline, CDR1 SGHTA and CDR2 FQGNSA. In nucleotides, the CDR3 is TGTGCCAGCAGCCCCCAGGGATTCTACAATGAGCAGTTCTTC. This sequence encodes CASSPQGFYNEQFF.

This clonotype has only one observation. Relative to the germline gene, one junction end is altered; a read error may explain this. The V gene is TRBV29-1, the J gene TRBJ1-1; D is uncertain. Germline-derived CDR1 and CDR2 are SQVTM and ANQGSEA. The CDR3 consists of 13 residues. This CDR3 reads CSVESKEGTVAFF. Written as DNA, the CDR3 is TGCAGCGTTGAAAGCAAGGAGGGCACTGTAGCTTTCTTT.

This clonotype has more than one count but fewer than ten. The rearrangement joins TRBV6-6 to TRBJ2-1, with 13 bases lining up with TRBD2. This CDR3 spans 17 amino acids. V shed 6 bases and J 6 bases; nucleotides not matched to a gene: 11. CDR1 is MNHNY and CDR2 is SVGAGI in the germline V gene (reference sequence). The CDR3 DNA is TGTGCCAGCAGCATCTACCCCGGACTAGCGGGAGCCAATGAGCAGTTCTTC. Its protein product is CASSIYPGLAGANEQFF.

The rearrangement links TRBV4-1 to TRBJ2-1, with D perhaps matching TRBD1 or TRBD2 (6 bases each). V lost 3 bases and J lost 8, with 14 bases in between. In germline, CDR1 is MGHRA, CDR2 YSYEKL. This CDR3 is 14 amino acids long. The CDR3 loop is CASSQARGADEQFF. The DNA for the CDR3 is TGCGCCAGCAGCCAGGCAAGGGGGGCGGATGAGCAGTTCTTC.

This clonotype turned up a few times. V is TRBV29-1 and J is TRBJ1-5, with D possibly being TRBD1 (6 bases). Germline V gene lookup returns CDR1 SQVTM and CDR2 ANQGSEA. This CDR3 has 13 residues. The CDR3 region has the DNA TGCAGTGCCAGTCCAGGGGTGGATCAGCCCCAGCATTTT. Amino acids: CSASPGVDQPQHF.

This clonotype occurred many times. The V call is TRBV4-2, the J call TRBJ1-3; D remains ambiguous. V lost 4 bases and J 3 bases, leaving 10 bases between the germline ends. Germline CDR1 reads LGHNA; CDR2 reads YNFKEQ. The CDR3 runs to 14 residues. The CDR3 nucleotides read TGTGCCAGCAGCCTGGGAGCTCTTGGAAACACCATATATTTT. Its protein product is CASSLGALGNTIYF.